This T cell receptor (beta chain) originates from a study of T-cell reconstitution after alpha-beta-depleted transplantation in children. Overall study findings and caveats: When one year had passed after transplant, most T-cell counts and diversity came from newly produced T cells. For some patients, TCRbeta diversity was high at day 60 because of recipient T cells and thymic progenitors that survived. As was reported, about two months after transplant, alpha-beta T cells came from several hundred expanded graft clones.

Ten or more counts support this clonotype. Its specificity is unknown. Library preparation (for TCRbeta) was performed with unique molecular identifiers. TCRdb processed the PCR reads anew with MiXCR; each CDR3 protein has one entry. The table lists about 130,000 distinct CDR3 sequences, around 9.8% of them singletons, with more than 20% in the top ten. Trimming removed 1 base from V and 7 bases from J; junction bases left unmatched: 8. This CDR3 has 16 residues. CDR1 is KGHDR and CDR2 is SFDVKD in the germline V gene. This chain links TRBV24-1 with TRBJ2-3, with 9 bases lining up with TRBD1. This specimen was PBMCs, mostly from graft donor cells, taken 180 days after TCRalphabeta/CD19-depleted stem cell transplant. The receptor's source is a girl in the first two years of life who had a stem cell transplant for combined immunodeficiency, so the T cells may come from the graft donor. DNA of the CDR3: TGTGCCACCAGTGATTTCCGGGACAGGGCGACAAATACGCAGTATTTT. The encoded protein is CATSDFRDRATNTQYF.